These T cell receptor beta chains were read from a single sample in a study of blood T cells in healthy people across ages. TCRdb ran MiXCR on the 5' RACE reads and lists one entry per CDR3 protein. This sample has 790,000 or so distinct CDR3 sequences, with about 61% found just once. Specimen: blood. These receptors came from a man aged 35 to 55 in good health. Both conserved end residues are trimmed from each CDR3. A D gene is named only where the DNA matches it firmly.

j_gene,d_gene,v_gene,CDR3aa
TRBJ1-2,TRBD1,TRBV10-3,AIRAQGWGYYGYT
TRBJ1-1,NA,TRBV9,ASSVGGMNTEAF
TRBJ2-3,NA,TRBV5-1,ASSPDAGTSYTDTQY
TRBJ1-2,TRBD1,TRBV3-1,ASSQEGQAGYT
TRBJ1-2,NA,TRBV3-1,ASSHLSGYT
TRBJ2-3,NA,TRBV7-2,ASSLEYPADTQY
TRBJ2-3,NA,TRBV27,ASSLRGEDTQY
TRBJ2-3,TRBD2,TRBV5-1,ASSLATSGSTDTQY
TRBJ2-7,NA,TRBV7-2,ASSSGVGRPSYEQY
TRBJ2-5,NA,TRBV11-2,ASSRVQQVDQETQY
TRBJ1-4,NA,TRBV27,ASTTLQGLNEKLF
TRBJ2-6,TRBD1,TRBV9,ASSPRQGGANTGANVLT
TRBJ2-7,NA,TRBV28,ASGPVSSAYRYEQY
TRBJ2-3,NA,TRBV6-2/TRBV6-3,ASSYRGVVTDTQY
TRBJ2-5,TRBD1,TRBV5-1,ASIWTTGVETQY
TRBJ1-2,TRBD1,TRBV4-2,ASSPETGELHGYT
NA,TRBD2,TRBV5-1,ASSTTSGRQDEQY
TRBJ2-1,NA,TRBV4-3,ASSQDFLDNEQF
TRBJ1-1,NA,TRBV27,ASSLFGLREAF
TRBJ2-3,NA,TRBV5-6,ASSPMSDTQY
TRBJ1-5,NA,TRBV2,ASMGDGDSNQPQH
TRBJ2-1,NA,TRBV28,ASSLNVRHEQF
TRBJ2-7,NA,TRBV11-3,ASSLGPLYEQY
TRBJ2-4,TRBD2,TRBV20-1,SARLAGGSGAKNIQY
TRBJ2-1,NA,TRBV6-5,ASSYTGHPLVLEQF
TRBJ2-6,TRBD2,TRBV2,ASRGGGAGANVLT
TRBJ2-7,NA,TRBV20-1,SAGVLSSYEQY
TRBJ1-6,NA,TRBV18,ASSLTPQLDNSPLH
TRBJ2-3,TRBD1,TRBV12-3/TRBV12-4,ASGLNLEGQLKGGDTQY
TRBJ2-6,NA,TRBV12-3/TRBV12-4,ASMVSSGANVLT
TRBJ2-3,NA,TRBV25-1,ASSDSHLLGTQY
TRBJ2-5,NA,TRBV5-1,ASMDWGQEETQY
TRBJ2-1,TRBD2,TRBV11-2,ASSLERTSLYNEQF